This T cell receptor beta chain emerged from a study of blood T cell repertoires in COVID-19. About the study: Sites in the United States, Italy and Spain provided acute and convalescent COVID-19 samples.

Trimming took off 7 bases at V and 12 bases at J, with 25 bases between the two ends. This CDR3 has 14 amino acids. CDR1 and CDR2 from the germline V gene are GTSNPN and SVGIG (reference sequence). Here immunoSEQ multiplex PCR was the method, and the copy in TCRdb shows in-frame clones only, minus some. The sample yields about 250,000 clones, about four fifths seen once. The sequencing input was peripheral blood. The sequence was obtained from a man over 45 with acute or convalescent COVID-19. This sequence joins TRBV30 and TRBJ2-1, with D possibly TRBD1 on 6 matching bases. This chain's CDR3 is CAFSGWGRFQGQFF. The DNA for the CDR3 is TGTGCCTTCTCGGGGTGGGGGCGGTTCCAGGGGCAGTTCTTC.